This TCR beta chain was found in a study of spatial heterogeneity in lung cancer. Study information: Tumor-region counts of TCR transcripts tracked strongly with a T cell module score from matched bulk RNA-seq. Points from the study as a whole: Tumor mutation count correlated with how many alpha and beta TCRs expanded intratumorally. Tumor T-cell coverage was an estimated 7% or so for alpha and approximately 13% for beta chains.

Time point denoted: sample taken at primary tumor resection. Samples came from approximately 65 TRACERx patients with untreated early-stage lung cancer. Carried by each TCR cDNA molecule was a unique molecular identifier. TCRdb ran MiXCR on the 5' RACE reads and lists one entry per CDR3 protein. The sample lists 2,500 to 3,500 distinct CDR3 sequences, more than 15% seen once, with approximately 15% in the top ten. This clonotype ranks as medium-sized. Its antigen is not identified. In a library made to pick up alpha chains, this beta chain is a stray read with a size that means little. The CDR3 is 10 amino acids. Germline CDR1 reads SGHDT; CDR2 reads YYEEEE. V shed 7 bases and J shed 10 bases, with 11 bases lying between them.

The sequencing here drew on lung tumor tissue, taken at surgery. The rearrangement links TRBV5-6 to TRBJ2-5; D possibly corresponds to TRBD1 (5 bases). The TCR comes from a male donor with early-stage non-small cell lung cancer. This CDR3 is CASGRVGQYF. As DNA, the CDR3 is TGTGCCAGCGGCAGGGTTGGCCAGTACTTC.